What follows is one T cell receptor (beta chain) and its context. This sample stems from a study of PD-1 blockade in classical Hodgkin lymphoma. The CDR3 covers 11 residues. Trimming shortened V by 6 bases and J by 7 bases, and 11 bases separated the two germline ends. Germline V gene sequence: CDR1 SQVTM, CDR2 ANQGSEA. Each patient's relapse followed autologous stem cell transplantation, and brentuximab vedotin exposure varied. The table came from immunoSEQ multiplex PCR; TCRdb's copy has only in-frame clones and leaves some out. The sample lists more than 13,000 clones, around four fifths occurring once.

This chain links TRBV29-1 with TRBJ2-3; D is possibly TRBD1 or TRBD2 (6 bases each). Sequences were derived from peripheral blood mononuclear cells (PBMCs), sampled before the second cycle of nivolumab. This TCR derives from a human donor with classical Hodgkin lymphoma. This chain's CDR3 is CSVEGGHTQYF. The CDR3 DNA is TGCAGCGTAGAGGGGGGACATACGCAGTATTTT.